These 20 T cell receptor delta chains came from one sample sequenced in a study of gamma-delta chains in newborns, infants, children (dated by TCRdb to the late 2010s). TCRdb names Illumina MiSeq as the instrument used. TCRdb reran clone calling on the public reads with CATT; rows sharing one DNA sequence were then combined. The sample yields around 4,500 delta-chain clones; around 5% were counted once. 11% of the sample comes from the top ten. The sample taken for sequencing was blood. The receptor set was obtained from a child who was a newborn, infant or young child, either healthy, febrile or measles-vaccinated (not recorded which).

This clone was seen more than once but under ten times. The chain employs TRDV2 and TRDJ1, with TRDD3 matching 10 bases. Looked up from germline, CDR1 is GEAIGNYY and CDR2 is EKD. This CDR3 has 18 residues. V gave up 3 bases and J gave up 0 bases; unmatched junction bases: 12. The chain's CDR3 is CACDPLYWGIEDTDKLIF. For the CDR3, the DNA is TGTGCCTGTGACCCCCTTTACTGGGGGATTGAGGACACCGATAAACTCATCTTT.

In the case of this clone: This likely stems from a read error, as it lies one base from a far larger clone. This chain connects TRDV2 to TRDJ3; 7 positions match TRDD3. Germline V CDR1 and CDR2: GEAIGNYY, EKD. Trimming at V came to 0 bases and at J to 0 bases, leaving 1 base not matched to a gene. The CDR3 runs to 17 residues. This CDR3 reads CACDTWGNSWDTRQMFF. CDR3 DNA: TGTGCCTGTGACACCTGGGGGAACTCCTGGGACACCCGACAGATGTTTTTC.

This clone was picked up a small number of times. The chain links TRDV2 to TRDJ1; TRDD3 matches 9 bases. The CDR3 loop spans 19 amino acids. V shed 1 base, J shed 0 bases, and the junction held 14 bases outside the gene matches. Germline V gives CDR1 GEAIGNYY, CDR2 EKD. CDR3 residues: CACDTLRGDTPIYTDKLIF. CDR3 nucleotides: TGTGCCTGTGACACTCTCCGGGGGGATACACCTATTTACACCGATAAACTCATCTTT.

Note on this clone: This may be a read error, as it is one base from a much larger clone. The same CDR3 can be traced to other DNA sequences in this sample. V and J are TRDV2 and TRDJ3; TRDD3 matches at 11 bases. Trimming removed 3 bases from V and 0 bases from J; junction bases left unmatched: 3. Germline CDR1 is GEAIGNYY and CDR2 is EKD. This CDR3 region has 18 residues. CDR3 DNA: TGTGCCTGTGACCTACTGGGGGATAGCTCCTGGGACACCCGACAGATGTTTTTC. Its translation: CACDLLGDSSWDTRQMFF.

As concerns this clone: In the same sample, other DNA sequences code for this CDR3. The rearrangement uses TRDV2 and TRDJ2, with a weak D call TRDD3 (6 bases). This CDR3 is 15 amino acids long. V lost 0 bases and J lost 0, with 7 bases in between. Germline V gene lookup returns CDR1 GEAIGNYY and CDR2 EKD. The CDR3 nucleotides read TGTGCCTGTGACACCTGGGGGGCTTTGACAGCACAACTCTTCTTT. Protein sequence: CACDTWGALTAQLFF.

V usage is TRDV2 and J usage is TRDJ3, with D unclear. The germline gives CDR1 GEAIGNYY, CDR2 EKD. The V and J ends lost 0 bases and 3 bases respectively, with 8 bases between them. The CDR3 sequence is 16 residues long. CDR3 loop: CACDTVGGWDTRQMFF. For the CDR3, the DNA is TGTGCCTGTGACACCGTAGGCGGCTGGGACACCCGACAGATGTTTTTC.

On this clone: This may be a read error, as it is one base from a much larger clone. At the DNA level, this CDR3 is encoded by other sequences in the same sample as well. This rearrangement joins TRDV2 to TRDJ3; D is perhaps TRDD3 (5 bases). The germline gives CDR1 GEAIGNYY, CDR2 EKD. V was shortened by 0 bases and J by 0 bases, with 11 bases between the two germline ends. CDR3 length: 18 amino acids. The CDR3 region is CACDTGGPSSWDTRQMFF. The CDR3 DNA sequence: TGTGCCTGTGACACCGGGGGGCCGAGCTCCTGGGACACCCGACAGATGTTTTTC.

The J gene went uncalled, whereas the V gene is TRDV2; the table's D call, TRDD3, has no DNA check behind it. Germline V gene sequence: CDR1 GEAIGNYY, CDR2 EKD. This CDR3 has 18 amino acids. This CDR3 reads CACDTGGANSWDTLHMFF. The CDR3 region has the DNA TGTGCCTGTGACACCGGCGGGGCGAACTCCTGGGACACCCTACACATGTTTTTC.

This clone was seen a handful of times. V gene TRDV3 combines with J gene TRDJ1; 10 positions agree with TRDD3. The CDR3 is made up of 24 amino acids. Losses at the gene ends were 2 bases for V and 0 bases for J; bases not matched to a gene: 33. In germline, CDR1 is TVYSNPD, CDR2 GDNSRS (reference sequence). The CDR3 protein is CAFDSPVILRWGTGGSEYTDKLIF. CDR3 coding DNA: TGTGCCTTTGATTCCCCCGTAATCCTACGATGGGGGACTGGGGGATCCGAGTACACCGATAAACTCATCTTT.

This clone was picked up a small number of times. V usage is TRAV29/DV5 and J usage is TRDJ1; 12 positions agree with TRDD3. Germline V gene sequence: CDR1 NSMFDY, CDR2 ISSIKDK. The CDR3 has 22 residues. Germline trimming cut 2 bases from V and 0 bases from J; bases unmatched to any gene: 23. The CDR3 DNA reads as TGTGCAGCAAGGGGACCTTCCCCAAGATCTACTGGGGGATACACCCACACCGATAAACTCATCTTT. Translation: CAARGPSPRSTGGYTHTDKLIF.

This chain joins TRDV2 and TRDJ1, with D possibly being TRDD3 (7 bases). Germline lookup yields CDR1 GEAIGNYY and CDR2 EKD. The CDR3 contains 21 residues. V was shortened by 3 bases and J by 0 bases, with 31 bases between the two germline ends. The CDR3 DNA reads TGTGCCTGTGACGCCGTTCCCCATTTCCTAAAGGCTGGGGGCAACACCGATAAACTCATCTTT. This translates into CACDAVPHFLKAGGNTDKLIF.

As regards this clone: A much more abundant neighbour one base away suggests this may be a read error. The chain recombines TRDV2 with TRDJ3, with TRDD3 matching 8 bases. Germline values: CDR1 GEAIGNYY, CDR2 EKD. The V gene end was trimmed by 6 bases and the J gene end by 0 bases; junction bases not matched to a gene: 9. The CDR3 totals 18 residues. The CDR3: CACNDWGPSSWDTRQMFF. The CDR3 DNA reads TGTGCCTGTAACGACTGGGGGCCAAGCTCCTGGGACACCCGACAGATGTTTTTC.

Of note for this clone: The likely explanation is a read error, given a far larger clone one base away. Other DNA sequences in this specimen translate into the identical CDR3. The chain uses TRDV2 and TRDJ3, with 11 positions matching TRDD3. The V segment lost 0 bases and the J segment 1 base; nucleotides outside the gene matches: 4. Germline CDR1 GEAIGNYY, CDR2 EKD. This CDR3 is 19 amino acids long. In nucleotides, the CDR3 is TGTGCCTGTGACACCGTACTGGGGGATAGATCCTGGGACACCCGACAGATGTTTTTC. Protein: CACDTVLGDRSWDTRQMFF.

This clone rates as medium-sized. Other nucleotide sequences from this sample produce the same CDR3. This chain joins TRDV2 and TRDJ3; TRDD3 might be the D (6 bases). V lost 4 bases, J lost 0 bases, and 15 bases lay in between. Germline V CDR1 and CDR2: GEAIGNYY, EKD. The CDR3 loop spans 18 amino acids. CDR3 bases: TGTGCCTGTGATACTTGGGGGCCCAGCTCCTGGGACACCCGACAGATGTTTTTC. Translation: CACDTWGPSSWDTRQMFF.

The chain uses TRDV1 and TRDJ1; 7 bases align to TRDD3. Germline lookup yields CDR1 TSWWSYY and CDR2 QGS. After removal of 4 bases from V and 3 bases from J, the junction contained 23 bases not matched to a gene. The CDR3 has 20 amino acids. The CDR3 coding sequence is TGTGCTCTTGGGGTACCGTCTAGGGCTAACGTACTGGGGTCGGCCGATAAACTCATCTTT. Encoded protein: CALGVPSRANVLGSADKLIF.

This clone showed up just a few times. The sample has other DNA sequences that encode this CDR3 too. The rearrangement joins TRDV2 to TRDJ1; D call uncertain. This CDR3 is 16 amino acids long. CDR1 is GEAIGNYY, CDR2 EKD, per germline. The V end was cut by 4 bases, the J end by 4 bases, with 21 bases between. CDR3 DNA sequence: TGTGCCTGTGATCCAGTGGGAGACTTTAACCTCGATAAACTCATCTTT. Protein product: CACDPVGDFNLDKLIF.

The genes are TRDV2 and TRDJ2; 8 bases line up with TRDD3. Germline loops: CDR1 GEAIGNYY, CDR2 EKD. This CDR3 region has 17 residues. Trimming removed 3 bases from V and 4 bases from J; junction bases left unmatched: 12. The CDR3: CACDVLGASRRTAQLFF. The CDR3 bases are TGTGCCTGTGACGTACTGGGGGCTAGCCGGCGGACAGCACAACTCTTCTTT.

The V call is TRDV1, the J call TRDJ1; the D gene is possibly TRDD2 (8 bases). V dropped 5 bases and J dropped 0 bases, with 25 bases sitting between them. Looked up from germline, CDR1 is TSWWSYY and CDR2 is QGS. The CDR3 runs to 19 residues. CDR3: CALGHLPTLGVPYTDKLIF. The CDR3 bases are TGTGCTCTTGGGCATCTTCCTACCCTGGGGGTCCCGTACACCGATAAACTCATCTTT.

This clone was seen a handful of times. The chain uses TRDV2 and TRDJ3; D may be TRDD3 (5 bases). The length of the CDR3 is 19 residues. The ends were cut back, 0 bases at V and 0 bases at J, with 14 bases in the middle. CDR1 and CDR2 (germline): GEAIGNYY, EKD. The CDR3 region has the DNA TGTGCCTGTGACACCGCGGGGGGCACAAGCTCCTGGGACACCCGACAGATGTTTTTC. This gives the protein CACDTAGGTSSWDTRQMFF.

This clone is medium-sized in the sample. In the same sample, other DNA sequences code for this CDR3. This chain links TRDV2 with TRDJ1; no definite D call. The CDR3 contains 15 residues. The V gene's germline CDR1 is GEAIGNYY and CDR2 EKD. V was shortened by 1 base and J by 0 bases, with 11 bases between the two germline ends. The CDR3 here is CACDTRRIYTDKLIF. As DNA, the CDR3 is TGTGCCTGTGACACGAGACGGATTTACACCGATAAACTCATCTTT.